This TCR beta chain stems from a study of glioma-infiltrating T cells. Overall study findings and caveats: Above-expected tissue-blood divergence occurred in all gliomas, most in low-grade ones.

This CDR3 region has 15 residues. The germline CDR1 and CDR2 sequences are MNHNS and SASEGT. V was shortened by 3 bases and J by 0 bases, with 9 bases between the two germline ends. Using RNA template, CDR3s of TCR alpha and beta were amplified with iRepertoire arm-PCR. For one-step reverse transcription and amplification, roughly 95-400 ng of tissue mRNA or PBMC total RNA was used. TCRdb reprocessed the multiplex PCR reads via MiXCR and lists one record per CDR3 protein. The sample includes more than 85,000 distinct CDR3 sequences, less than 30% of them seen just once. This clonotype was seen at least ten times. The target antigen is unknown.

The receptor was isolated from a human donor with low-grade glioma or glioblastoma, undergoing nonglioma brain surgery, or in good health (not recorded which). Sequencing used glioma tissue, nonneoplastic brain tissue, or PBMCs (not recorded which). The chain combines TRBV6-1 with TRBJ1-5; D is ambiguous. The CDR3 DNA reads TGTGCCAGCAGTGACCGACACTATAGCAATCAGCCCCAGCATTTT. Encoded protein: CASSDRHYSNQPQHF.